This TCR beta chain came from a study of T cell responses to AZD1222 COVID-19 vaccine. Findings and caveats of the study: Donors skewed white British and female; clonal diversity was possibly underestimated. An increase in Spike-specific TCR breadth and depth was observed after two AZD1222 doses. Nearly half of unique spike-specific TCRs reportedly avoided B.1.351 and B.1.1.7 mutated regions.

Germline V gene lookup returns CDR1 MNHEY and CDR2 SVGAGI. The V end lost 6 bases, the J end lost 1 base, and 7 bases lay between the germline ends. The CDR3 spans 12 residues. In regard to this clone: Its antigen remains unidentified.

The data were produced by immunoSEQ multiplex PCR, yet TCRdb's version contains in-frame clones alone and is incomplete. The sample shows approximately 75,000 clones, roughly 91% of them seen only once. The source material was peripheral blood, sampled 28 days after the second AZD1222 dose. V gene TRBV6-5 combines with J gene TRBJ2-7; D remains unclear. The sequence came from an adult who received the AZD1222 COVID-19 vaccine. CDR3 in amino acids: CASSHGSYEQYF. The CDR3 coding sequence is TGTGCCAGCAGCCATGGGTCCTACGAGCAGTACTTC.